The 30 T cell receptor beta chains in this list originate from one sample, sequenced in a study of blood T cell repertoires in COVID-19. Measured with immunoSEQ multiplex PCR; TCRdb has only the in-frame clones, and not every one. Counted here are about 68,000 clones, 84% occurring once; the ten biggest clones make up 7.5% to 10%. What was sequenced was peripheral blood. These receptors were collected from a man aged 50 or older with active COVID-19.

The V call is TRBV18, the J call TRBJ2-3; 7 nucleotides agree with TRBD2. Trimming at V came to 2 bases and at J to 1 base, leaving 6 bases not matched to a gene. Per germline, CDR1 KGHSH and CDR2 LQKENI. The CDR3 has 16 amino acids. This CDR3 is CASSPKSGRRTDTQYF. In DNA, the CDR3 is TGTGCCAGCTCACCAAAATCCGGGAGGCGCACAGATACGCAGTATTTT.

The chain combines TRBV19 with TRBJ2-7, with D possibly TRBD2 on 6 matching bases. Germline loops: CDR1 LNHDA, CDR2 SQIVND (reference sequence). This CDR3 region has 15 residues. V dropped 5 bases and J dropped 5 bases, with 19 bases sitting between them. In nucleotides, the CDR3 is TGTGCCAGTAGTGCCCCGGGACTGGGCAGCCACGAGCAGTACTTC. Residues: CASSAPGLGSHEQYF.

The CDR3 DNA sequence: TGCGCCAGCAGAGCCTTTGGGGACAGGGTGAACACTGAAGCTTTCTTT. This sequence encodes CASRAFGDRVNTEAFF. V usage is TRBV5-1 and J usage is TRBJ1-1, with TRBD1 matching 9 bases. J gave up 0 bases and V 5 bases, and 8 bases lay outside the gene matches. Germline V lookup: CDR1 SGHRS, CDR2 YFSETQ. There are 16 residues in the CDR3.

CDR3 region: CASRTPHSGNTIYF. For the CDR3, the DNA is TGTGCCAGTAGGACACCGCACTCTGGAAACACCATATATTTT. This chain uses TRBV19 with TRBJ1-3, with unresolved D. The CDR3 extends over 14 amino acids. V was clipped by 6 bases and J by 0 bases, with 9 bases between them. From germline, CDR1 is LNHDA and CDR2 SQIVND (reference sequence).

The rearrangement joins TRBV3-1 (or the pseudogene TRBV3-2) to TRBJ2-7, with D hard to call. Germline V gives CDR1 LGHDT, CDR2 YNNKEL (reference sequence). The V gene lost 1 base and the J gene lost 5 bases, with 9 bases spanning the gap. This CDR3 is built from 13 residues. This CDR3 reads CASSQGVFDEQYF. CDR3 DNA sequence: TGTGCCAGCAGCCAAGGAGTTTTCGACGAGCAGTACTTC.

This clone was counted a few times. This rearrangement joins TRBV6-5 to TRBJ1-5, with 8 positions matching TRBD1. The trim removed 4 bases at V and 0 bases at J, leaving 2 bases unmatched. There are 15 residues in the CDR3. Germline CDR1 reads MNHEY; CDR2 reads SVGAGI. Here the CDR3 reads CASSWDRSSNQPQHF. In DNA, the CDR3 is TGTGCCAGCAGTTGGGACAGGTCTAGCAATCAGCCCCAGCATTTT.

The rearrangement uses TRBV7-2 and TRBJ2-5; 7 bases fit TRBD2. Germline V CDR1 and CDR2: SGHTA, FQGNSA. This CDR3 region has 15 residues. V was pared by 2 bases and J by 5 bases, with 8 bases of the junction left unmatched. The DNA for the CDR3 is TGTGCCAGCAGCTTATTGGCGGGAGCGGTGGAGACCCAGTACTTC. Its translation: CASSLLAGAVETQYF.

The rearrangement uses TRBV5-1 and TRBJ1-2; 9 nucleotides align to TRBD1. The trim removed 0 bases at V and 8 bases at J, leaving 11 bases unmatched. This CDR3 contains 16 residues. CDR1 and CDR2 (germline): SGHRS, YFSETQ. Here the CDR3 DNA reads TGCGCCAGCAGCTTGGCCTCCGGGACAGGGTTTTGGGGCTACACCTTC. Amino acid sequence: CASSLASGTGFWGYTF.

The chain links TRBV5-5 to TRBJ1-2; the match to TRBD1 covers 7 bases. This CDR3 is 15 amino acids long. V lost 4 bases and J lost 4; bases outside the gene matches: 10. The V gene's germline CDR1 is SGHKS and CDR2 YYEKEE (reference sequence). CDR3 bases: TGTGCCAGCAGCCGAACCGTACAGGGGATCTATGGCTACACCTTC. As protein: CASSRTVQGIYGYTF.

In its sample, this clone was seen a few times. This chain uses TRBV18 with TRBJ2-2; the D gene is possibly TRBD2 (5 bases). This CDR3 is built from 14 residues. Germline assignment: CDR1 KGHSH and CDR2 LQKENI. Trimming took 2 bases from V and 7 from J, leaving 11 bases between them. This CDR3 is CASSPERAVGELFF. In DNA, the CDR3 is TGTGCCAGCTCACCAGAGAGGGCGGTCGGGGAGCTGTTTTTT.

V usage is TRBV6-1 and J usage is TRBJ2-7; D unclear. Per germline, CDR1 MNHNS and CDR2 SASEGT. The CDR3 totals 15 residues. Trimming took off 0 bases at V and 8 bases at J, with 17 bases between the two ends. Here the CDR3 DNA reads TGTGCCAGCAGTGAAGCTGGCAGCCTTCAGGCCAAGCAGTACTTC. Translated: CASSEAGSLQAKQYF.

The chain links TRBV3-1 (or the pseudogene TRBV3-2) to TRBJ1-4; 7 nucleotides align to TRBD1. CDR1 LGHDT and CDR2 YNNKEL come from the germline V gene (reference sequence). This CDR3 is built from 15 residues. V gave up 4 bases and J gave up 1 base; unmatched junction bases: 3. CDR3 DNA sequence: TGTGCCAGCAGCCGAGGGGGCCTAACTAATGAAAAACTGTTTTTT. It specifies CASSRGGLTNEKLFF.

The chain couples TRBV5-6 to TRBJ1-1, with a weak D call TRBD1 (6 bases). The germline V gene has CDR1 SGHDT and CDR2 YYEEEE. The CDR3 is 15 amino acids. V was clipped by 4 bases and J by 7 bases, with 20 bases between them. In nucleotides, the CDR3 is TGTGCCAGCAGCCCAAAAACAGGGCCCCGAAATGAAGCTTTCTTT. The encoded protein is CASSPKTGPRNEAFF.

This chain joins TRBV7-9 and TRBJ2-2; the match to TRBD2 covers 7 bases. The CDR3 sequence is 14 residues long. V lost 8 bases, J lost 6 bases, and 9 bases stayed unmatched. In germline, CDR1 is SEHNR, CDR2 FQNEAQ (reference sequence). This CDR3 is CASAMTSPSGELFF. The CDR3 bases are TGTGCCAGCGCTATGACTAGCCCCTCCGGGGAGCTGTTTTTT.

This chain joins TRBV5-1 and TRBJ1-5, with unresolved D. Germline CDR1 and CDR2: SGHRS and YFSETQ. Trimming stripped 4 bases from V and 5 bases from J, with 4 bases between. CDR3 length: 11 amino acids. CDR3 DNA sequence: TGCGCCAGCAGCCCTGATCAGCCCCAGCATTTT. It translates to CASSPDQPQHF.

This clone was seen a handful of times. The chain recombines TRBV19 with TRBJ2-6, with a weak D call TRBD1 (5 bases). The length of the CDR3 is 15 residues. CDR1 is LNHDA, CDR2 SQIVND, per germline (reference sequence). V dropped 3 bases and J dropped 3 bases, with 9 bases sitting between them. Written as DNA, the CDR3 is TGTGCCAGTAGTATTCTAGGGGTTGGGGCCAACGTCCTGACTTTC. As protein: CASSILGVGANVLTF.

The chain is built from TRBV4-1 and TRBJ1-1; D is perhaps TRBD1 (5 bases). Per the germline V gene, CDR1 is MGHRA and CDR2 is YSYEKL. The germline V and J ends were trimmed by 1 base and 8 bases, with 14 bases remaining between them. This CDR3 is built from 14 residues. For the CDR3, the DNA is TGCGCCAGCAGCCAAGTCCGGCAGGGTAGCGAAGCTTTCTTT. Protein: CASSQVRQGSEAFF.

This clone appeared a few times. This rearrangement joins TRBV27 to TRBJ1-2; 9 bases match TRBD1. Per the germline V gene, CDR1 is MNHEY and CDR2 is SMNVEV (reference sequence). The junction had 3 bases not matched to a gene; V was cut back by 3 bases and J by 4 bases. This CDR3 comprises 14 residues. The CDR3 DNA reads TGTGCCAGCAGTTTTGTGGGACAGGGCTATGGCTACACCTTC. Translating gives CASSFVGQGYGYTF.

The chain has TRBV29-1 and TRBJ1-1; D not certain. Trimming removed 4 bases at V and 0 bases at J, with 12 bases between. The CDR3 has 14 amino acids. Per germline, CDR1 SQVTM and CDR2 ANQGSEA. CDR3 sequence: CSVGTFWVNTEAFF. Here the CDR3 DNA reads TGCAGCGTTGGGACTTTTTGGGTGAACACTGAAGCTTTCTTT. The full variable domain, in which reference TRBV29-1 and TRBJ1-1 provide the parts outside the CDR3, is SAVISQKPSRDICQRGTSLTIQCQVDSQVTMMFWYRQQPGQSLTLIATANQGSEATYESGFVIDKFPISRPNLTFSTLTVSNMSPEDSSIYLCSVGTFWVNTEAFFGQGTRLTVV.

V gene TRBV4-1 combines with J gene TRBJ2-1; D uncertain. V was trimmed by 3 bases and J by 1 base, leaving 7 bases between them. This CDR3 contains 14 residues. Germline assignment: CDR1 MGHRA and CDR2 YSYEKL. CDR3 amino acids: CASSHPQSYNEQFF. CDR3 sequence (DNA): TGCGCCAGCAGCCATCCCCAGTCCTACAATGAGCAGTTCTTC.

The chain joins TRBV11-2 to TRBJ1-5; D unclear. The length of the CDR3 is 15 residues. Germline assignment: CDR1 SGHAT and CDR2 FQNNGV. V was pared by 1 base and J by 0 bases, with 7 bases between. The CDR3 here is CASSLGGYSNQPQHF. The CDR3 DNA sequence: TGTGCCAGCAGCTTAGGAGGGTATAGCAATCAGCCCCAGCATTTT.

The CDR3 region has the DNA TGTGCCAGCCAATCCAGGGGGCCCGGCAATCAGCCCCAGCATTTT. Amino acids: CASQSRGPGNQPQHF. This chain links TRBV27 with TRBJ1-5; 8 positions agree with TRBD1. CDR3 length: 15 residues. The germline gives CDR1 MNHEY, CDR2 SMNVEV (reference sequence). Trimming took 8 bases from V and 2 from J; bases not matched to a gene: 8.

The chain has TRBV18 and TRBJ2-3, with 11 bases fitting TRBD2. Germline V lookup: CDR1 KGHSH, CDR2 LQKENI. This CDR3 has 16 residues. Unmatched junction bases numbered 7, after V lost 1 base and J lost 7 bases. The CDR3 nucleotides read TGTGCCAGCTCACCACGGGAGCTAGCGGGGGGAAATACGCAGTATTTT. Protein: CASSPRELAGGNTQYF.

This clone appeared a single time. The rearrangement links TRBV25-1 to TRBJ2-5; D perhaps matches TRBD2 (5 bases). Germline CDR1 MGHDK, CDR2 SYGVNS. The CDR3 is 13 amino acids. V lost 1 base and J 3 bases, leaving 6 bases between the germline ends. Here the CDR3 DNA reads TGTGCCAGCAGTGAATCTAGCAAAGAGACCCAGTACTTC. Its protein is CASSESSKETQYF.

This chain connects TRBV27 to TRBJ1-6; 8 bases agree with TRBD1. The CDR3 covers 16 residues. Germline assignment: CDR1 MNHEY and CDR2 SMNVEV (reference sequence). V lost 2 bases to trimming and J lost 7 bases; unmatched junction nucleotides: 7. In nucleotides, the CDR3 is TGTGCCAGCAGTTTAGTTCGACAGGGGCCCAATTCACCCCTCCACTTT. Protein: CASSLVRQGPNSPLHF.

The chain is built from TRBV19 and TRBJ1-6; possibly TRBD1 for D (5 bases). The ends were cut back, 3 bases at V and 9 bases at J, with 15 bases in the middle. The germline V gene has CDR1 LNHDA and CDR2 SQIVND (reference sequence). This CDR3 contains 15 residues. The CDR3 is CASSMVQGKSSPLHF. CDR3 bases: TGTGCCAGTAGTATGGTCCAGGGAAAAAGTTCACCCCTCCACTTT.

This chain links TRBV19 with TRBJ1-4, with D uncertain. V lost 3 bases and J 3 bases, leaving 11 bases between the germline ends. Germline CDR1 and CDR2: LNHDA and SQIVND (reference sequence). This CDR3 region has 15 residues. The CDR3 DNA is TGTGCCAGTAGTATCATCGGGGTTTCTAATGAAAAACTGTTTTTT. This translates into CASSIIGVSNEKLFF.

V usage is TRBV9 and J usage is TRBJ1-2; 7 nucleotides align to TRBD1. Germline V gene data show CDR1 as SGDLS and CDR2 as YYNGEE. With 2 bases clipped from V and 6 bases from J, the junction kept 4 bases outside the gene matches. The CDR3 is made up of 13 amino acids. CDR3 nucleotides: TGTGCCAGCAGCGTGGGAACAGGGGATGGCTACACCTTC. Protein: CASSVGTGDGYTF.

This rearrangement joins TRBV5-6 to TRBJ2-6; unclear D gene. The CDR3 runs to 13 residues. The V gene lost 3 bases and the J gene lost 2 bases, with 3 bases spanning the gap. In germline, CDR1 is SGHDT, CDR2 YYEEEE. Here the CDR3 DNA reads TGTGCCAGCAGCTCAACTGGGGCCAACGTCCTGACTTTC. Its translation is CASSSTGANVLTF.

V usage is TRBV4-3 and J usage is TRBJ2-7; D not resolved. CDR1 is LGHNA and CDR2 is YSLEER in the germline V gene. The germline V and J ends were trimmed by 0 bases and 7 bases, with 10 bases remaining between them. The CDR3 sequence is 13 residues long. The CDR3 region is CASSQDVEWEQYF. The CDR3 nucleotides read TGCGCCAGCAGCCAAGATGTAGAGTGGGAGCAGTACTTC.